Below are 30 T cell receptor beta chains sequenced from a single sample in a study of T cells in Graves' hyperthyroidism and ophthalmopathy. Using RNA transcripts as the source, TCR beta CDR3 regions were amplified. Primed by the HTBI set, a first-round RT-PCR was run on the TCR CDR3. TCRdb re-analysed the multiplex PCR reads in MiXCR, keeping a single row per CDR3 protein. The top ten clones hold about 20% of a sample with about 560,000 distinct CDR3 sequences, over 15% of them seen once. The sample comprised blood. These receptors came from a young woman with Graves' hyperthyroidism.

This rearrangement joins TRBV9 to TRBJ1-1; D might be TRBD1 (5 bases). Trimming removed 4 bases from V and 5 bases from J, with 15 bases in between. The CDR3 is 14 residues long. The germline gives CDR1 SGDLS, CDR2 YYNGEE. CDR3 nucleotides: TGTGCCAGCAGCCGGGGGGGTCGGGGGACTGAAGCTTTCTTT. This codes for CASSRGGRGTEAFF.

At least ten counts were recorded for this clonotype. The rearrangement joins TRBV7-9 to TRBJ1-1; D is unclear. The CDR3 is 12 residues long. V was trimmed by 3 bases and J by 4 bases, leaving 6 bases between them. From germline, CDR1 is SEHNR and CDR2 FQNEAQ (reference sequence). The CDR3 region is CASSFLGTEAFF. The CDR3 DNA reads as TGTGCCAGCAGCTTTCTGGGCACTGAAGCTTTCTTT.

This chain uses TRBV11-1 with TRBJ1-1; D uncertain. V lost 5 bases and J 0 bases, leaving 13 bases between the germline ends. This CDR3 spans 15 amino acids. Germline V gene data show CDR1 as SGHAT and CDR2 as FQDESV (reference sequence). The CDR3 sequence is CASSQDPGLNTEAFF. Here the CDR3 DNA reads TGTGCCAGCAGCCAAGATCCGGGATTGAACACTGAAGCTTTCTTT.

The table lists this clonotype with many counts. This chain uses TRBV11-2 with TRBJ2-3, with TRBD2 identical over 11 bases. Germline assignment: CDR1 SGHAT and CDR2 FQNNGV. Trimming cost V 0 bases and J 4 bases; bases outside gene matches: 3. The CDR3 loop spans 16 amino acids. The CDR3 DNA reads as TGTGCCAGCAGCTTAGAACTAGCGGGAGCTGCAGATACGCAGTATTTT. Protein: CASSLELAGAADTQYF.

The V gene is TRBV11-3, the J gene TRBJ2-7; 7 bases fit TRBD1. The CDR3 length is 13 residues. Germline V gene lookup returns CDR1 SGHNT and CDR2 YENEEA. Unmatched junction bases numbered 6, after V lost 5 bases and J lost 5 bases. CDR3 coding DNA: TGTGCCAGCAGCCCGACAGGGATCCACGAGCAGTACTTC. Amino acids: CASSPTGIHEQYF.

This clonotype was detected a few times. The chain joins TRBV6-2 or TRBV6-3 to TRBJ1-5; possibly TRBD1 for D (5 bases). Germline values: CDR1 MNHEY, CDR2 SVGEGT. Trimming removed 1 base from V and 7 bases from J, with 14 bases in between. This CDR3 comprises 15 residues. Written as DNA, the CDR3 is TGTGCCAGCAGTTACTTCTTGTTGGGGGAACAGCCCCAGCATTTT. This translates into CASSYFLLGEQPQHF.

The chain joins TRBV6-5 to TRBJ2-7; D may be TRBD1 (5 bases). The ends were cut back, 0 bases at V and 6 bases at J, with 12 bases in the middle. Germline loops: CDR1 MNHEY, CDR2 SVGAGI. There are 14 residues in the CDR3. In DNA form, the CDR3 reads TGTGCCAGCAGTTACTCGAAAATAAGGGGCGAGCAGTACTTC. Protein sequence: CASSYSKIRGEQYF.

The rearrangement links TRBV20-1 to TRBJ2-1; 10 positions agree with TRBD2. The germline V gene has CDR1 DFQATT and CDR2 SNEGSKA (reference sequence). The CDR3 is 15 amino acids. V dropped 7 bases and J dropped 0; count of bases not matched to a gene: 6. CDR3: CSVTASGGSYNEQFF. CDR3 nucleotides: TGCAGTGTCACGGCTAGCGGGGGCTCCTACAATGAGCAGTTCTTC.

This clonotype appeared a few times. The CDR3 is CASSIPGLAGRDTQYF. In DNA form, the CDR3 reads TGTGCCAGTAGTATTCCGGGACTAGCGGGGCGAGATACGCAGTATTTT. V is TRBV19 and J is TRBJ2-3, with 13 bases identical to TRBD2. J was trimmed by 5 bases and V by 3 bases; bases with no gene match: 5. CDR1 and CDR2 from the germline V gene are LNHDA and SQIVND (reference sequence). The CDR3 covers 16 residues.

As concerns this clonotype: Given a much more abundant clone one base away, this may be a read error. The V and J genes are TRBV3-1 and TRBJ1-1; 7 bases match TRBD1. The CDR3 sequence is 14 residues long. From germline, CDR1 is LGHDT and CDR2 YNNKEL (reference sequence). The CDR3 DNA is TGTGCCAGCAGCCAGCAGGGGGTGGGCACTGAAGGTTTCTTT. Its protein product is CASSQQGVGTEGFF.

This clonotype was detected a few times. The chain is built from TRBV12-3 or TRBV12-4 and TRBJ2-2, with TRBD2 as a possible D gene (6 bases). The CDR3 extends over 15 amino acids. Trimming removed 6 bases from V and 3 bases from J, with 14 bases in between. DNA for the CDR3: TGTGCCAGCAGCACAGGACGGAGGGACACCGGGGAGCTGTTTTTT. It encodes CASSTGRRDTGELFF.

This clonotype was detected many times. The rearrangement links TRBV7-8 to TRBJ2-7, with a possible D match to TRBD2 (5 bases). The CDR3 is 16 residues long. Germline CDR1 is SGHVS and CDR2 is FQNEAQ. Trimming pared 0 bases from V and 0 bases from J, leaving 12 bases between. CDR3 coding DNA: TGTGCCAGCAGCTTAGCGAGAACGGGATTCTCCTACGAGCAGTACTTC. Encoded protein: CASSLARTGFSYEQYF.

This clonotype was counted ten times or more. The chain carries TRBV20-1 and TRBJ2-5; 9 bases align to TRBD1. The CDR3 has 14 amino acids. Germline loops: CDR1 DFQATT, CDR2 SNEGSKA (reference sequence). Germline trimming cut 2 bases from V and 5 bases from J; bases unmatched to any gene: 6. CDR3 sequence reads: CSARPGQGLETQYF. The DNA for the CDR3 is TGCAGTGCTAGACCGGGACAGGGTCTGGAGACCCAGTACTTC.

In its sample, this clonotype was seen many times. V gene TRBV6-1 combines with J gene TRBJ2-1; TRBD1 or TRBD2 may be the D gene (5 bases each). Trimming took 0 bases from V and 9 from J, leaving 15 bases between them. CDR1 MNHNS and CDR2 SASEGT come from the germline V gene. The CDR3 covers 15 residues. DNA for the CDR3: TGTGCCAGCAGTGAAGCGGATGAGGGGTTGCGTGAGCAGTTCTTC. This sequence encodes CASSEADEGLREQFF.

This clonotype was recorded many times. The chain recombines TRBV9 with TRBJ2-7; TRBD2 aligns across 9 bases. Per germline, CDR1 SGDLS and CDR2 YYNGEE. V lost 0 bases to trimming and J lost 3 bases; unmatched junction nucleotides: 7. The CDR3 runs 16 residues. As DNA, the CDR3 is TGTGCCAGCAGCGTAGGTGCTAGCGGGACGATCTACGAGCAGTACTTC. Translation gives CASSVGASGTIYEQYF. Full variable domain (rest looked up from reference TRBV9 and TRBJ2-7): DSGVTQTPKHLITATGQRVTLRCSPRSGDLSVYWYQQSLDQGLQFLIQYYNGEERAKGNILERFSAQQFPDLHSELNLSSLELGDSALYFCASSVGASGTIYEQYFGPGTRLTVT.

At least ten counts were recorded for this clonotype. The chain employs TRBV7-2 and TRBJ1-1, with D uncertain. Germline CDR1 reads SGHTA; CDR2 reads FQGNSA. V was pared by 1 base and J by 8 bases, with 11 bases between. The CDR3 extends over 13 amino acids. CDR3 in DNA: TGTGCCAGCAGCTTAGGGGCGACTCAGGAAGCTTTCTTT. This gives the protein CASSLGATQEAFF.

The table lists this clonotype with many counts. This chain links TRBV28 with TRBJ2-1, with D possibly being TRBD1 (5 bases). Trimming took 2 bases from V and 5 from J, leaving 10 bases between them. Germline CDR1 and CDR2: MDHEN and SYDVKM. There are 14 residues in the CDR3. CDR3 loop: CASSLIRQHNEQFF. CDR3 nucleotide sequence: TGTGCCAGCAGTTTAATCAGACAGCACAATGAGCAGTTCTTC. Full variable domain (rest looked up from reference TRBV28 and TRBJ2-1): DVKVTQSSRYLVKRTGEKVFLECVQDMDHENMFWYRQDPGLGLRLIYFSYDVKMKEKGDIPEGYSVSREKKERFSLILESASTNQTSMYLCASSLIRQHNEQFFGPGTRLTVL.

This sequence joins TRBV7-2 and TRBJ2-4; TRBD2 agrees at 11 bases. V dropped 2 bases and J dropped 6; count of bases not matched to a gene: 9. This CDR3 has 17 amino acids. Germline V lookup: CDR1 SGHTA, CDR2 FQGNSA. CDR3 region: CASSLSATSGVGNIQYF. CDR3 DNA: TGTGCCAGCAGCTTATCGGCGACTAGCGGGGTGGGAAACATTCAGTACTTC. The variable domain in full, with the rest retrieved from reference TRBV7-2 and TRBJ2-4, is GAGVSQSPSNKVTEKGKDVELRCDPISGHTALYWYRQSLGQGLEFLIYFQGNSAPDKSGLPSDRFSAERTGGSVSTLTIQRTQQEDSAVYLCASSLSATSGVGNIQYFGAGTRLSVL.

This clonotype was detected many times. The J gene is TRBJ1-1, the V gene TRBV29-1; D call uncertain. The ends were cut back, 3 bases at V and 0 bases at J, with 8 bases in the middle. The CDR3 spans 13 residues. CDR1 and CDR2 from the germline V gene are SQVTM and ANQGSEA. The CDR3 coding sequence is TGCAGCGTTGATAACGCTCTGAACACTGAAGCTTTCTTT. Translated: CSVDNALNTEAFF.

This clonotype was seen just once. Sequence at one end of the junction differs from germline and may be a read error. The CDR3 DNA reads as TGTGCCAGCAGGGAAGACAGGGGCGAGCAGTACTTC. Its protein is CASREDRGEQYF. J is TRBJ2-7 and V is TRBV2; 8 nucleotides agree with TRBD1. This CDR3 is 12 amino acids long. The germline V gene encodes CDR1 SNHLY and CDR2 FYNNEI.

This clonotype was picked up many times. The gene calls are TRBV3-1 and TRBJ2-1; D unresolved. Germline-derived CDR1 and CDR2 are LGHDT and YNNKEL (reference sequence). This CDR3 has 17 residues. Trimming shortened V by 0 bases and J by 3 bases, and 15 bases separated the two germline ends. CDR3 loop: CASSQDTGLTVYNEQFF. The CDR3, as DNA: TGTGCCAGCAGCCAAGATACGGGCCTGACTGTCTACAATGAGCAGTTCTTC.

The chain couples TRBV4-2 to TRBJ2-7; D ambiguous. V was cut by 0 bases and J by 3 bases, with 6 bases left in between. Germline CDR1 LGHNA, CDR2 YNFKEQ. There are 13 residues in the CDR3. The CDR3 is CASSQEPFYEQYF. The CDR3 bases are TGTGCCAGCAGCCAAGAACCCTTCTACGAGCAGTACTTC.

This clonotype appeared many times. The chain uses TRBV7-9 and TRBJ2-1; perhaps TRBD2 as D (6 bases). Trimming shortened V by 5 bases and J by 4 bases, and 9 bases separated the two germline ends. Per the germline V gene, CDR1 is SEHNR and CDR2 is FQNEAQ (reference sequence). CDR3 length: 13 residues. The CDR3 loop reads CASSPRGYNEQFF. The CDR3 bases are TGTGCCAGCAGCCCCCGGGGGTACAATGAGCAGTTCTTC.

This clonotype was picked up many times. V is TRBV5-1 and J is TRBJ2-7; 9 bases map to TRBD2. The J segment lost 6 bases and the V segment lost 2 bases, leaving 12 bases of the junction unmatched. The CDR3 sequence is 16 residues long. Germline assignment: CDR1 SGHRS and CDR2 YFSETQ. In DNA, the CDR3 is TGCGCCAGCAGCTTTATACTAGCGGGCACCTTGGGCGAGCAGTACTTC. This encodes CASSFILAGTLGEQYF. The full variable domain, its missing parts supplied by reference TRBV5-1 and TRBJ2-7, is KAGVTQTPRYLIKTRGQQVTLSCSPISGHRSVSWYQQTPGQGLQFLFEYFSETQRNKGNFPGRFSGRQFSNSRSEMNVSTLELGDSALYLCASSFILAGTLGEQYFGPGTRLTVT.

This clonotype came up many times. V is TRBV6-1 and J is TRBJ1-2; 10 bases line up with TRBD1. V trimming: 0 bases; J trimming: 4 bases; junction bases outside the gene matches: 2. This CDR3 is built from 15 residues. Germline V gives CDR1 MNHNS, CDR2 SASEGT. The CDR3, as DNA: TGTGCCAGCAGTGAAGCGACAGGGGGCGGCTATGGCTACACCTTC. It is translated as CASSEATGGGYGYTF.

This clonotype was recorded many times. The CDR3 here is CACSAGRGYSPLHF. DNA for the CDR3: TGTGCCTGTTCAGCGGGACGGGGCTATTCACCCCTCCACTTT. The V call is TRBV30, the J call TRBJ1-6, with D perhaps matching TRBD1 (5 bases). This CDR3 is 14 amino acids long. CDR1 and CDR2 from the germline V gene are GTSNPN and SVGIG (reference sequence). Trimming left V 6 bases short and J 8 bases short, with 17 bases between.

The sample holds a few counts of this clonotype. CDR3: CASSLWGAKNTEAFF. The DNA of the CDR3 is TGTGCCAGCAGCTTGTGGGGGGCGAAGAACACTGAAGCTTTCTTT. J is TRBJ1-1 and V is TRBV7-8, with D possibly matching TRBD1 (6 bases). V dropped 3 bases and J dropped 1 base, with 12 bases sitting between them. The CDR3 runs 15 residues. The germline V gene encodes CDR1 SGHVS and CDR2 FQNEAQ.

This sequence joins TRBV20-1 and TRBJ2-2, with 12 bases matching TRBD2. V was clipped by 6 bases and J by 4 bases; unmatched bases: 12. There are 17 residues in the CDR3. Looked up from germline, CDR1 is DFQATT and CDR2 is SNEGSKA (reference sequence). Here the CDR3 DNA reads TGCAGTGCGCTGATGACTAGCGGGAGTCAGAGCACCGGGGAGCTGTTTTTT. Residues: CSALMTSGSQSTGELFF.

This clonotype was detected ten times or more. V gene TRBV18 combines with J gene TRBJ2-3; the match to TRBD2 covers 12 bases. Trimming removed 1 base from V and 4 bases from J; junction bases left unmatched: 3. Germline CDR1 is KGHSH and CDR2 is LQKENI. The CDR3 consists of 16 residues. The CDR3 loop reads CASSPLTSGSADTQYF. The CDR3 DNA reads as TGTGCCAGCTCACCACTGACTAGCGGGAGTGCAGATACGCAGTATTTT.

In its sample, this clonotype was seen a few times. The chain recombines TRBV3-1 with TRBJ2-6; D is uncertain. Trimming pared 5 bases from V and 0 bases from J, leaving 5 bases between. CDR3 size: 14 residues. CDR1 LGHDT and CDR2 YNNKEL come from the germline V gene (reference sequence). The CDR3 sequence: CASSWSSGANVLTF. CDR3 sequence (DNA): TGTGCCAGCAGCTGGAGCTCTGGGGCCAACGTCCTGACTTTC.